Listed below are T cell receptor beta chains from one sample, sequenced in a study of shared T cell receptors in the human thymus. Only in-frame clones appear in the TCRdb table, and some are missing; sequencing was by immunoSEQ multiplex PCR. The sample carries about 660,000 clones, over 75% recorded once. The same data also contributed to another study, on human thymus T cells.

Source material: thymocytes. The source of these receptors is a boy under three years old with a congenital heart defect. Each CDR3 is given with its conserved first and last residue. A D gene is named only where the DNA matches it firmly.

V	J	D	CDR3
TRBV5-6	TRBJ2-7	TRBD2	CASSQLAGTDEQYF
TRBV10-1	TRBJ2-2	TRBD1	CATTGGTGELFF
TRBV5-1	TRBJ2-3	NA	CASSLTAGKFGDTQYF
TRBV5-6	TRBJ2-3	TRBD2	CASSRSSGDTQYF
TRBV7-8	TRBJ1-2	TRBD1	CASSPTTGKSNYGYTF
TRBV30	TRBJ2-1	NA	CAWFQKAGIEGTSSYNEQFF
TRBV27	TRBJ2-7	TRBD2	CASSSRTSGSSYEQYF
TRBV6-1	TRBJ2-3	TRBD2	CASSEARLAGSTDTQYF
TRBV4-1	TRBJ2-3	TRBD1	CASSQARGGTGDSTQYF
TRBV6-5	TRBJ2-3	TRBD2	CASSAGGGTDTQYF
TRBV12-5	TRBJ2-7	NA	CASGRVPYEQYF
TRBV10-3	TRBJ2-1	NA	CATKRTVYNEQFF
TRBV10-3	TRBJ2-7	TRBD2	CAISPKGSGRMYEQYF
TRBV25-1	TRBJ2-7	NA	CASSLPGLHYEQYF
TRBV7-2	TRBJ1-2	NA	CASSLAGSDYGYTF